Presented here are 30 T cell receptor beta chains from one specimen sequenced in a study of T cell changes during pregnancy in multiple sclerosis. The protocol was immunoSEQ multiplex PCR, while the TCRdb copy is restricted to in-frame clones and leaves out a portion. This table has tens of thousands of clones, 93% appearing once. The sequences come from peripheral blood, collected in the second trimester of pregnancy. All receptors derive from a female donor with multiple sclerosis, enrolled in a pregnancy study.

The V gene is TRBV27, the J gene TRBJ2-2; TRBD2 matches 12 bases. V was pared by 2 bases and J by 7 bases, with 8 bases of the junction left unmatched. Germline CDR1 and CDR2: MNHEY and SMNVEV (reference sequence). This CDR3 has 17 residues. CDR3 sequence reads: CASSLVLAGGPGGELFF. The DNA for the CDR3 is TGTGCCAGCAGTTTAGTTCTAGCGGGGGGGCCGGGCGGGGAGCTGTTTTTT.

A single count supports this clone. The chain couples TRBV11-3 to TRBJ2-1; 13 bases map to TRBD2. The CDR3 spans 18 residues. Germline V lookup: CDR1 SGHNT, CDR2 YENEEA. Trimming took 5 bases from V and 3 from J; bases not matched to a gene: 10. In DNA, the CDR3 is TGTGCCAGCAGCACTCACTCGACTAGCGGGGGGAGCTACAATGAGCAGTTCTTC. It translates to CASSTHSTSGGSYNEQFF. Supplemented by reference TRBV11-3 and TRBJ2-1, the full variable domain reads EAGVVQSPRYKIIEKKQPVAFWCNPISGHNTLYWYLQNLGQGPELLIRYENEEAVDDSQLPKDRFSAERLKGVDSTLKIQPAELGDSAVYLCASSTHSTSGGSYNEQFFGPGTRLTVL.

The chain links TRBV27 to TRBJ1-1, with D hard to call. The CDR3 runs 13 residues. V was trimmed by 5 bases and J by 1 base, leaving 8 bases between them. The germline V gene encodes CDR1 MNHEY and CDR2 SMNVEV (reference sequence). DNA for the CDR3: TGTGCCAGCAGTCCGGGAGGGAACACTGAAGCTTTCTTT. Translation gives CASSPGGNTEAFF.

A single count supports this clone. The chain uses TRBV6-4 and TRBJ2-1; 8 positions match TRBD2. Germline V lookup: CDR1 MRHNA, CDR2 SNTAGT. J gave up 6 bases and V 5 bases, and 6 bases lay outside the gene matches. The CDR3 is made up of 14 amino acids. CDR3 bases: TGTGCCAGCAGTACCTACCGGGGGGGCAATGAGCAGTTCTTC. Translation: CASSTYRGGNEQFF.

The J gene is TRBJ2-7, the V gene TRBV19, with D possibly being TRBD1 (6 bases). This CDR3 is 16 amino acids long. Looked up from germline, CDR1 is LNHDA and CDR2 is SQIVND (reference sequence). Trimming removed 6 bases from V and 9 bases from J, with 27 bases in between. This chain's CDR3 is CASSPHLGAWGEAQYF. CDR3 DNA: TGTGCCAGTAGCCCTCATTTGGGGGCTTGGGGAGAGGCGCAGTACTTC. Supplemented by reference TRBV19 and TRBJ2-7, the full variable domain reads DGGITQSPKYLFRKEGQNVTLSCEQNLNHDAMYWYRQDPGQGLRLIYYSQIVNDFQKGDIAEGYSVSREKKESFPLTVTSAQKNPTAFYLCASSPHLGAWGEAQYFGPGTRLTVT.

The chain carries TRBV7-3 and TRBJ2-1, with 7 positions matching TRBD2. Per germline, CDR1 SGHTA and CDR2 FQGTGA. V shed 2 bases and J 3 bases; nucleotides not matched to a gene: 4. CDR3 length: 15 residues. This CDR3 reads CASSLASSGYNEQFF. CDR3 nucleotide sequence: TGTGCCAGCAGCTTAGCGTCTAGCGGCTACAATGAGCAGTTCTTC.

This chain links TRBV9 with TRBJ2-5, with a possible D match to TRBD2 (5 bases). The CDR3 has 14 residues. V lost 3 bases and J 4 bases, leaving 13 bases between the germline ends. Germline V CDR1 and CDR2: SGDLS, YYNGEE. The CDR3 reads CASSAPLGTETQYF. The CDR3 DNA reads TGTGCCAGCAGCGCACCACTAGGAACAGAGACCCAGTACTTC.

The V call is TRBV4-2, the J call TRBJ2-5; TRBD2 is a possible D gene (6 bases). CDR1 and CDR2 (germline): LGHNA, YNFKEQ. The V end lost 2 bases, the J end lost 5 bases, and 15 bases lay between the germline ends. This CDR3 is built from 15 residues. This CDR3 reads CASSQTGGSQETQYF. CDR3 nucleotides: TGTGCCAGCAGCCAAACTGGAGGGTCGCAGGAGACCCAGTACTTC.

V usage is TRBV30 and J usage is TRBJ2-5, with TRBD2 identical over 8 bases. CDR1 and CDR2 from the germline V gene are GTSNPN and SVGIG (reference sequence). The CDR3 runs 13 residues. The V gene end was trimmed by 2 bases and the J gene end by 9 bases; junction bases not matched to a gene: 8. The CDR3 loop is CAWSTGGERPQYF. The CDR3, as DNA: TGTGCCTGGAGTACGGGGGGGGAGAGACCCCAGTACTTC. The variable domain in full, completed from reference TRBV30 and TRBJ2-5, reads SQTIHQWPATLVQPVGSPLSLECTVEGTSNPNLYWYRQAAGRGLQLLFYSVGIGQISSEVPQNLSASRPQDRQFILSSKKLLLSDSGFYLCAWSTGGERPQYFGPGTRLLVL.

CDR3 nucleotide sequence: TGTGCCAGCAGCTTAGATCCGGGCTACGAGCAGTACTTC. Protein sequence: CASSLDPGYEQYF. The rearrangement links TRBV11-2 to TRBJ2-7; D is uncertain. V was cut by 0 bases and J by 3 bases, with 6 bases left in between. Germline assignment: CDR1 SGHAT and CDR2 FQNNGV. The CDR3 has 13 residues.

This rearrangement joins TRBV7-8 to TRBJ2-2, with TRBD1 matching 9 bases. This CDR3 region has 16 residues. Losses at the gene ends were 1 base for V and 6 bases for J; bases not matched to a gene: 6. Germline V gene lookup returns CDR1 SGHVS and CDR2 FQNEAQ. The CDR3 DNA reads TGTGCCAGCAGCTTAGAAGGGGACAGGGCTTCCGGGGAGCTGTTTTTT. Protein sequence: CASSLEGDRASGELFF.

V gene TRBV5-1 combines with J gene TRBJ2-7; a possible D gene is TRBD2 (5 bases). Looked up from germline, CDR1 is SGHRS and CDR2 is YFSETQ. The length of the CDR3 is 14 residues. V lost 0 bases to trimming and J lost 3 bases, with 10 bases between them. CDR3 loop: CASSLVDSDYEQYF. Written as DNA, the CDR3 is TGCGCCAGCAGCTTGGTGGACTCGGACTACGAGCAGTACTTC.

The chain links TRBV7-8 to TRBJ1-5, with 8 bases fitting TRBD1. In germline, CDR1 is SGHVS, CDR2 FQNEAQ. CDR3 length: 21 residues. Trimming cost V 2 bases and J 6 bases; bases outside gene matches: 24. The CDR3 DNA follows: TGTGCCAGCAGCTTACGGACAATGGGACAGGTGAAAAATCCCTTTAGTCAGCCCCAGCATTTT. Its protein product is CASSLRTMGQVKNPFSQPQHF.

The chain carries TRBV5-8 and TRBJ1-5; a possible D gene is TRBD1 (5 bases). In germline, CDR1 is SGHTS, CDR2 YDEGEE. The CDR3 loop spans 15 amino acids. The V end lost 0 bases, the J end lost 4 bases, and 11 bases lay between the germline ends. CDR3 nucleotide sequence: TGTGCCAGCAGCTTGGCGGGCAGGGTAAATCAGCCCCAGCATTTT. Translated: CASSLAGRVNQPQHF.

The chain couples TRBV18 to TRBJ2-5, with a weak D call TRBD2 (6 bases). Germline CDR1 KGHSH, CDR2 LQKENI. V was shortened by 6 bases and J by 2 bases, with 16 bases between the two germline ends. This CDR3 has 15 residues. The CDR3 DNA follows: TGTGCCAGCTCTCCCACGGAGGGCTCACAAGAGACCCAGTACTTC. This gives the protein CASSPTEGSQETQYF. Combining the CDR3 with reference TRBV18 and TRBJ2-5 gives the whole variable domain NAGVMQNPRHLVRRRGQEARLRCSPMKGHSHVYWYRQLPEEGLKFMVYLQKENIIDESGMPKERFSAEFPKEGPSILRIQQVVRGDSAAYFCASSPTEGSQETQYFGPGTRLLVL.

The chain uses TRBV5-5 and TRBJ2-1, with a weak D call TRBD1 (5 bases). Trimming shortened V by 2 bases and J by 5 bases, and 8 bases separated the two germline ends. Germline CDR1 reads SGHKS; CDR2 reads YYEKEE (reference sequence). The CDR3 sequence is 13 residues long. CDR3 loop: CASSFAGNNEQFF. CDR3 DNA: TGTGCCAGCAGCTTTGCAGGGAACAATGAGCAGTTCTTC. The entire variable domain, with the rest obtained from reference TRBV5-5 and TRBJ2-1, is as follows: DAGVTQSPTHLIKTRGQQVTLRCSPISGHKSVSWYQQVLGQGPQFIFQYYEKEERGRGNFPDRFSARQFPNYSSELNVNALLLGDSALYLCASSFAGNNEQFFGPGTRLTVL.

This clone was recorded a few times. The J gene is TRBJ1-4, the V gene TRBV29-1; D unclear. In germline, CDR1 is SQVTM, CDR2 ANQGSEA. V was cut by 0 bases and J by 8 bases, with 16 bases left in between. The CDR3 loop spans 15 amino acids. CDR3 amino acids: CSVEDINPEGEKLFF. The DNA for the CDR3 is TGCAGCGTTGAAGATATCAACCCCGAGGGAGAAAAACTGTTTTTT.

V is TRBV5-5 and J is TRBJ1-5, with D maybe TRBD1 (5 bases). The CDR3 covers 13 residues. Trimming left V 4 bases short and J 10 bases short, with 15 bases between. Germline V gene sequence: CDR1 SGHKS, CDR2 YYEKEE (reference sequence). The chain's CDR3 is CASSPPDTGPQHF. The CDR3 DNA follows: TGTGCCAGCAGCCCGCCGGACACCGGACCCCAGCATTTT.

V gene TRBV9 combines with J gene TRBJ1-3; D unclear. Germline-derived CDR1 and CDR2 are SGDLS and YYNGEE. V dropped 4 bases and J dropped 0 bases, with 5 bases sitting between them. The CDR3 sequence is 13 residues long. CDR3 sequence (DNA): TGTGCCAGCAGCCCCTCCTCTGGAAACACCATATATTTT. This translates into CASSPSSGNTIYF.

The chain has TRBV18 and TRBJ2-1; a weak D match, TRBD1 (5 bases). The length of the CDR3 is 12 residues. Germline loops: CDR1 KGHSH, CDR2 LQKENI. The germline V and J ends were trimmed by 2 bases and 9 bases, with 8 bases remaining between them. CDR3 nucleotide sequence: TGTGCCAGCTCACCAACCCAGGGTGAGCAGTTCTTC. Translated: CASSPTQGEQFF.

This rearrangement joins TRBV7-9 to TRBJ1-5; D is unclear. Germline lookup yields CDR1 SEHNR and CDR2 FQNEAQ (reference sequence). CDR3 length equals 13 residues. Trimming stripped 2 bases from V and 4 bases from J, with 6 bases between. The CDR3 sequence: CASSLRDNQPQHF. The CDR3 DNA is TGTGCCAGCAGCTTAAGAGATAATCAGCCCCAGCATTTT.

The chain has TRBV27 and TRBJ2-2, with D possibly TRBD1 on 6 matching bases. Trimming took 5 bases from V and 6 from J, leaving 13 bases between them. The CDR3 is 14 amino acids. Germline V CDR1 and CDR2: MNHEY, SMNVEV (reference sequence). Here the CDR3 DNA reads TGTGCCAGCAGTATAACACAGGGCTCCGGGGAGCTGTTTTTT. Protein: CASSITQGSGELFF.

This clone was detected a few times. The genes are TRBV19 and TRBJ1-2; D is unresolved. CDR1 and CDR2 (germline): LNHDA, SQIVND (reference sequence). The V end was cut by 3 bases, the J end by 4 bases, with 9 bases between. The CDR3 length is 13 residues. DNA of the CDR3: TGTGCCAGTAGTATCTCTGAGGCCTATGGCTACACCTTC. Translated, it gives CASSISEAYGYTF.

This clone has only one observation. The chain has TRBV7-3 and TRBJ1-2; the D gene is possibly TRBD1 (5 bases). Trimming cost V 2 bases and J 1 base, with 14 bases left between them. Germline values: CDR1 SGHTA, CDR2 FQGTGA. This CDR3 region has 16 residues. The CDR3 sequence: CASSLGTLKDNYGYTF. CDR3 nucleotides: TGTGCCAGCAGCTTAGGGACTCTAAAGGATAACTATGGCTACACCTTC.

There are many counts of this clone. V gene TRBV11-2 combines with J gene TRBJ1-2; weak D call: TRBD1 (6 bases). Germline CDR1 SGHAT, CDR2 FQNNGV. The V end lost 4 bases, the J end lost 2 bases, and 11 bases lay between the germline ends. The length of the CDR3 is 14 residues. This CDR3 is CASSSARGNYGYTF. Written as DNA, the CDR3 is TGTGCCAGCAGCTCGGCAAGGGGGAACTATGGCTACACCTTC.

The rearrangement uses TRBV5-1 and TRBJ2-5, with TRBD1 matching over 8 bases. V was pared by 7 bases and J by 5 bases, with 13 bases of the junction left unmatched. The CDR3 loop spans 15 amino acids. Germline assignment: CDR1 SGHRS and CDR2 YFSETQ. CDR3 sequence reads: CASGGPAGGRETQYF. The CDR3 nucleotides read TGCGCCAGCGGGGGACCAGCAGGGGGCAGGGAGACCCAGTACTTC.

In its sample, this clone was seen once. The CDR3 protein is CSVGRDRGLEKLFF. The CDR3 DNA reads TGCAGCGTTGGGCGGGACAGGGGGCTTGAAAAACTGTTTTTT. The rearrangement uses TRBV29-1 and TRBJ1-4; 12 nucleotides line up with TRBD1. Germline V gives CDR1 SQVTM, CDR2 ANQGSEA. CDR3 size: 14 residues. V lost 4 bases, J lost 7 bases, and 4 bases stayed unmatched.

J is TRBJ1-2 and V is TRBV15, with 7 nucleotides matching TRBD1. The CDR3 runs to 13 residues. Germline V lookup: CDR1 LNHNV, CDR2 YYDKDF (reference sequence). V gave up 2 bases and J gave up 3 bases; unmatched junction bases: 0. CDR3 coding DNA: TGTGCCACCAGCAGACAGGGGGACTATGGCTACACCTTC. Translated: CATSRQGDYGYTF.

V and J are TRBV14 and TRBJ2-5; TRBD1 aligns across 10 bases. Unmatched junction bases numbered 10, after V lost 2 bases and J lost 7 bases. The CDR3 has 16 amino acids. Per germline, CDR1 SGHDN and CDR2 FVKESK. CDR3: CASSQKDRGRTGTQYF. DNA of the CDR3: TGTGCCAGCAGCCAAAAGGACAGGGGGAGGACGGGGACCCAGTACTTC.

The genes are TRBV7-3 and TRBJ2-1; possible D gene TRBD2, 6 bases. Trimming stripped 2 bases from V and 6 bases from J, with 8 bases between. The CDR3 runs to 13 residues. The germline V gene has CDR1 SGHTA and CDR2 FQGTGA. CDR3: CASSLGGANEQFF. In nucleotides, the CDR3 is TGTGCCAGCAGCTTAGGAGGGGCCAATGAGCAGTTCTTC.